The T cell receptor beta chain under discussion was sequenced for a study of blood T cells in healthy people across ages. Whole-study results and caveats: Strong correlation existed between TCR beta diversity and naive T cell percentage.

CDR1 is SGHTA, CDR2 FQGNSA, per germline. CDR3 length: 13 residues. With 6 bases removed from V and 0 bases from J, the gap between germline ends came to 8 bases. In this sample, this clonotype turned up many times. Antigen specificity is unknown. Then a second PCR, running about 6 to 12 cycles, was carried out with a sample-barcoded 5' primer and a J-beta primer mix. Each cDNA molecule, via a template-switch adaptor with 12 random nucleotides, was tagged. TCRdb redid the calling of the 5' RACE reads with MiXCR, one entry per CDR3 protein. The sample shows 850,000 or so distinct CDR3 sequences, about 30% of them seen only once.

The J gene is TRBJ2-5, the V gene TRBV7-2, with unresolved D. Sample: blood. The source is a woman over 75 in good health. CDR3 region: CASSRRYQETQYF. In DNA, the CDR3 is TGTGCCAGCAGTAGACGGTACCAAGAGACCCAGTACTTC.